This T cell receptor beta chain was sequenced for a study of cytomegalovirus exposure and HLA in healthy donors. 60 Vbeta and 13 Jbeta primers were used in PCR. TCRdb's copy holds only in-frame clones and misses some; the assay was immunoSEQ multiplex PCR. The sample holds about 110,000 clones; less than 80% are singletons and the top ten take 3.5% to 5%. V shed 2 bases and J shed 4 bases, with 14 bases lying between them. This CDR3 is 15 amino acids long. Looked up from germline, CDR1 is MNHNY and CDR2 is SVGAGI (reference sequence). The chain carries TRBV6-6 and TRBJ1-1; possible D gene TRBD1, 6 bases. The sequence was collected from a middle-aged woman in good health and CMV-seropositive. Sequences were obtained from PBMCs. The CDR3 loop reads CASSYPTGVPTEAFF. DNA for the CDR3: TGTGCCAGCAGTTACCCGACAGGAGTCCCCACTGAAGCTTTCTTT.